Here is one TCR beta chain with its context. The data originate from a study of technical replicates of blood from a handful of donors. Germline CDR1 SGDLS, CDR2 YYNGEE. This CDR3 spans 16 amino acids. Trimming at V came to 4 bases and at J to 3 bases, leaving 9 bases not matched to a gene. Using immunoSEQ multiplex PCR, the repertoire was profiled, and TCRdb retains in-frame clones only, with some absent. The sample contains tens of thousands of clones, just under 95% of which appear only once. This chain links TRBV9 with TRBJ2-2, with TRBD2 matching 7 bases. The specimen sequenced was T cells isolated from PBMCs. This clonotype originated in a human donor in good health. The CDR3 sequence: CASSLRLADDTGELFF. Written as DNA, the CDR3 is TGTGCCAGCAGCTTGCGACTAGCCGACGACACCGGGGAGCTGTTTTTT.